The 11 T cell receptor beta chains below were found in one sample sequenced in a study of neurological immune-mediated disorders. TCRdb called the 5' RACE reads again in MiXCR, with one record for every CDR3 protein. Of some 28,000 distinct CDR3 sequences listed, less than 8.5% were seen once; the top ten hold just under 9%. Sequencing was performed on PBMCs. These receptors were collected from a woman aged 45 to 65 in good health.

This clonotype was observed at least ten times. This CDR3 is CASSSLGNTGELFF. CDR3 bases: TGTGCCAGTAGTTCCCTCGGGAACACCGGGGAGCTGTTTTTT. V gene TRBV19 combines with J gene TRBJ2-2; D is unresolved. CDR1 and CDR2 (germline): LNHDA, SQIVND (reference sequence). This CDR3 has 14 amino acids. The V gene lost 5 bases and the J gene lost 1 base, with 8 bases spanning the gap.

There are many counts of this clonotype. The genes are TRBV7-3 and TRBJ2-1, with D unclear. Germline V gene sequence: CDR1 SGHTA, CDR2 FQGTGA. The V and J ends lost 1 base and 5 bases respectively, with 12 bases between them. The CDR3 has 15 residues. The CDR3: CASSLMSFGNNEQFF. Here the CDR3 DNA reads TGTGCCAGCAGCTTAATGTCGTTCGGAAACAATGAGCAGTTCTTC. The complete variable domain, with remaining parts taken from reference TRBV7-3 and TRBJ2-1, reads GAGVSQTPSNKVTEKGKYVELRCDPISGHTALYWYRQSLGQGPEFLIYFQGTGAADDSGLPNDRFFAVRPEGSVSTLKIQRTERGDSAVYLCASSLMSFGNNEQFFGPGTRLTVL.

This clonotype is medium-sized by share. The chain combines TRBV25-1 with TRBJ2-7, with TRBD1 matching over 8 bases. The length of the CDR3 is 14 residues. Germline CDR1 and CDR2: MGHDK and SYGVNS. The V segment lost 9 bases and the J segment 0 bases; nucleotides outside the gene matches: 7. The chain's CDR3 is CARWRGTGSYEQYF. The CDR3 DNA sequence: TGTGCCAGGTGGAGAGGGACAGGCTCCTACGAGCAGTACTTC.

This clonotype was counted ten times or more. This rearrangement joins TRBV28 to TRBJ1-1; D not resolved. CDR1 and CDR2 (germline): MDHEN, SYDVKM. V was trimmed by 0 bases and J by 1 base, leaving 9 bases between them. This CDR3 comprises 15 residues. The CDR3 nucleotides are TGTGCCAGCAGTTTATGGGACCCGCCGAACACTGAAGCTTTCTTT. It encodes CASSLWDPPNTEAFF.

This clonotype was seen ten or more times. The J gene is TRBJ2-3, the V gene TRBV29-1; D gene ambiguous. Germline V lookup: CDR1 SQVTM, CDR2 ANQGSEA. The CDR3 is 10 amino acids. The CDR3 sequence is CTTGTDTQYF. The CDR3 DNA is TGCACCACAGGCACAGATACGCAGTATTTT.

Ten or more counts support this clonotype. V and J are TRBV20-1 and TRBJ2-7, with 12 bases fitting TRBD2. The CDR3 totals 14 residues. After removal of 6 bases from V and 5 bases from J, the junction contained 8 bases not matched to a gene. The germline V gene encodes CDR1 DFQATT and CDR2 SNEGSKA (reference sequence). CDR3 DNA sequence: TGCAGTGCCCAACCTAGCGGGGGGGCGGACGAGCAGTACTTC. Protein: CSAQPSGGADEQYF.

Ten or more counts support this clonotype. The V call is TRBV3-1, the J call TRBJ1-2; TRBD1 is a possible D gene (5 bases). V was cut by 4 bases and J by 4 bases, with 13 bases left in between. Germline V gives CDR1 LGHDT, CDR2 YNNKEL (reference sequence). The CDR3 consists of 14 residues. CDR3 nucleotide sequence: TGTGCCAGCAGCCCGGGTCAGGGTGGCTATGGCTACACCTTC. Amino acid sequence: CASSPGQGGYGYTF.

The sample holds many counts of this clonotype. The chain joins TRBV6-5 to TRBJ2-2; 10 nucleotides align to TRBD1. The CDR3 contains 14 residues. After removal of 6 bases from V and 4 bases from J, the junction contained 2 bases not matched to a gene. Germline V gene data show CDR1 as MNHEY and CDR2 as SVGAGI. CDR3 region: CASRGQGSTGELFF. The CDR3, as DNA: TGTGCCAGCAGGGGACAGGGGAGCACCGGGGAGCTGTTTTTT.

This clonotype was found many times. The rearrangement joins TRBV5-1 to TRBJ2-1, with D tentatively TRBD1 or TRBD2 (5 bases each). With 5 bases removed from V and 4 bases from J, the gap between germline ends came to 16 bases. Per germline, CDR1 SGHRS and CDR2 YFSETQ. The CDR3 sequence is 15 residues long. CDR3 nucleotide sequence: TGCGCCAGCAGTCCTAGACAGAGGGATTACAATGAGCAGTTCTTC. This encodes CASSPRQRDYNEQFF.

The sample holds many counts of this clonotype. The CDR3: CSARETGVGGYTF. In DNA, the CDR3 is TGCAGTGCTAGAGAAACAGGGGTGGGCGGCTACACCTTC. This chain connects TRBV20-1 to TRBJ1-2, with 7 bases identical to TRBD1. Looked up from germline, CDR1 is DFQATT and CDR2 is SNEGSKA (reference sequence). V lost 0 bases, J lost 8 bases, and 6 bases stayed unmatched. This CDR3 has 13 amino acids.

This clonotype was picked up many times. The rearrangement joins TRBV2 to TRBJ2-2; TRBD1 matches at 7 bases. J was trimmed by 4 bases and V by 9 bases; bases with no gene match: 8. Germline CDR1 SNHLY, CDR2 FYNNEI. CDR3 size: 14 residues. Here the CDR3 DNA reads TGTGCCAGTCTCACAGGGGTCGGCACCGGGGAGCTGTTTTTT. This translates into CASLTGVGTGELFF.